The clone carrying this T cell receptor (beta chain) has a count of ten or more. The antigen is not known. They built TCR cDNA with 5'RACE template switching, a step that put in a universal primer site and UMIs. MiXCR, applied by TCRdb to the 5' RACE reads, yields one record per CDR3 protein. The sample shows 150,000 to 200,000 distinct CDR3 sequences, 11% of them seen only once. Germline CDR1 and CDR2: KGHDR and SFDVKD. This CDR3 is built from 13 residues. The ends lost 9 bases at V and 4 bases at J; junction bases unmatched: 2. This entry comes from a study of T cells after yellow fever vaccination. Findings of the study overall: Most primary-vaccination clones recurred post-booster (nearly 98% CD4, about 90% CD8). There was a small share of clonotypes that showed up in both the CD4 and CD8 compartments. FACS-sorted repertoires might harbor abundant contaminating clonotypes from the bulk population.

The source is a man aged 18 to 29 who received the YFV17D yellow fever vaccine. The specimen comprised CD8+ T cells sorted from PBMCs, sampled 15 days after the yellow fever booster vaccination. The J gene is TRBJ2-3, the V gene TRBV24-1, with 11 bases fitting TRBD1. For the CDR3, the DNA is TGTGCCACCGAGGGACAGGGGGCAGATACGCAGTATTTT. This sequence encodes CATEGQGADTQYF.